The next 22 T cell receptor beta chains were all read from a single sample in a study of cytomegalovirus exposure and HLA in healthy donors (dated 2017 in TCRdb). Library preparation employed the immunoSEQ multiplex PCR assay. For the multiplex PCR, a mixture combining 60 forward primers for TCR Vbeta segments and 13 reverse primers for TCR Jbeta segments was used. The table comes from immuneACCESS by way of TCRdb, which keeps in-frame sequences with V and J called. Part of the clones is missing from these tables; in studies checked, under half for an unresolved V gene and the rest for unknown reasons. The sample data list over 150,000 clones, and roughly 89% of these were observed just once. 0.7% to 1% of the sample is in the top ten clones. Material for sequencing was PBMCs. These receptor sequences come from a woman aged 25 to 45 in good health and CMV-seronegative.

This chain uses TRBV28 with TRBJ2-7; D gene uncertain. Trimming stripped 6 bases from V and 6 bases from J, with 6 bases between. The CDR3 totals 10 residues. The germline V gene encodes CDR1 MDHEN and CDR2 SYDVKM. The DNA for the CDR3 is TGTGCCAGCAGCCCCTGCGAGCAGTACTTC. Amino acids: CASSPCEQYF. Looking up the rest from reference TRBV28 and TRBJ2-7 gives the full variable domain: DVKVTQSSRYLVKRTGEKVFLECVQDMDHENMFWYRQDPGLGLRLIYFSYDVKMKEKGDIPEGYSVSREKKERFSLILESASTNQTSMYLCASSPCEQYFGPGTRLTVT.

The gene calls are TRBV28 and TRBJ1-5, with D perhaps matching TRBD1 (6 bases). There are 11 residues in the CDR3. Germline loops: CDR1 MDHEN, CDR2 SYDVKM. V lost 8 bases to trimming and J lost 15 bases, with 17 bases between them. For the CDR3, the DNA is TGTGCCAGCGACGATACAACAGGGAGGCATTTT. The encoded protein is CASDDTTGRHF.

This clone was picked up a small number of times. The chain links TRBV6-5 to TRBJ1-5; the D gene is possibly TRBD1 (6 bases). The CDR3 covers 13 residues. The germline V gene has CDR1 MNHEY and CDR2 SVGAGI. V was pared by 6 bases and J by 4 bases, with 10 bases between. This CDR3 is CASRRQVNQPQHF. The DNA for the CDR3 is TGTGCCAGCAGGCGACAGGTTAATCAGCCCCAGCATTTT.

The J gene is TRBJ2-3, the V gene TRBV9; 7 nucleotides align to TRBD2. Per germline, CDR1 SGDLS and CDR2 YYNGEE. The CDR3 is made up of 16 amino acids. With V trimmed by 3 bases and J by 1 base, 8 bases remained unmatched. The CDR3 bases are TGTGCCAGCAGCGGCCGGACTAGGGGCCGCACAGATACGCAGTATTTT. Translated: CASSGRTRGRTDTQYF.

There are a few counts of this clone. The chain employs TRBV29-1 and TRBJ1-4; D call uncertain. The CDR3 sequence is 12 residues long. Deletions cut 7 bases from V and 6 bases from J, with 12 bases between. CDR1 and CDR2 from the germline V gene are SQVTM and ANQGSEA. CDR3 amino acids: CSGMGRDEKLFF. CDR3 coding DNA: TGCAGCGGGATGGGGAGGGATGAAAAACTGTTTTTT.

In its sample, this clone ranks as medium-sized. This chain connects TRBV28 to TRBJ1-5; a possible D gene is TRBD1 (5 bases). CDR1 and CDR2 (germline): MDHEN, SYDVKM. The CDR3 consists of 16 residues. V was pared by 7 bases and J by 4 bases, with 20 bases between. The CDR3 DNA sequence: TGTGCCAGCACCTTTTGGGGCCCCCGCTGGAATCAGCCCCAGCATTTT. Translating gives CASTFWGPRWNQPQHF.

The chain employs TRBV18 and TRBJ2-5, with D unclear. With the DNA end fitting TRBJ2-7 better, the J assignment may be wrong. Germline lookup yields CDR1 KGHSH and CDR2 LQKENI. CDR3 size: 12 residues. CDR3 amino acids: CASSPRLGEQYF. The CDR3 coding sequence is TGTGCCAGCTCACCACGACTTGGCGAGCAGTACTTC.

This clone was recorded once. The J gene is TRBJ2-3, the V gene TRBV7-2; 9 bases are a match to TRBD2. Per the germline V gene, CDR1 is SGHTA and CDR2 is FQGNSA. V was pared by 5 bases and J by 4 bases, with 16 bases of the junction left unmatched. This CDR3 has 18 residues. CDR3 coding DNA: TGTGCCAGCAGCCCGCGTTTTTTAGCGGGAGCTGGGGCAGATACGCAGTATTTT. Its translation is CASSPRFLAGAGADTQYF.

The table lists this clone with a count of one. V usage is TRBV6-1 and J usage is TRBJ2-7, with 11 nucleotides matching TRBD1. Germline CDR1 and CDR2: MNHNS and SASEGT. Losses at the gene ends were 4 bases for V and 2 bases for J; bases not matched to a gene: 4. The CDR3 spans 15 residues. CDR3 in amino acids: CASSGVGQGAYEQYF. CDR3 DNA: TGTGCCAGCAGTGGGGTGGGACAGGGGGCCTACGAGCAGTACTTC.

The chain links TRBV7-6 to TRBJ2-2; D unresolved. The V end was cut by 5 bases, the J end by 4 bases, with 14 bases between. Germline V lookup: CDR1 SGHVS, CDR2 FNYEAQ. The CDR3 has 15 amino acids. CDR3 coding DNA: TGTGCCAGCAGCGCTGTCACATCGGGCACCGGGGAGCTGTTTTTT. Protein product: CASSAVTSGTGELFF.

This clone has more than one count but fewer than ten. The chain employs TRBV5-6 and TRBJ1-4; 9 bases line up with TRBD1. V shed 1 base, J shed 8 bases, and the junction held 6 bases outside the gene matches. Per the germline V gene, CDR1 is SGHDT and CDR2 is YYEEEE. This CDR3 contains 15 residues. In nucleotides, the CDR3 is TGTGCCAGCAGCTTGAAGGGGACAGGGAACGAAAAACTGTTTTTT. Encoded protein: CASSLKGTGNEKLFF.

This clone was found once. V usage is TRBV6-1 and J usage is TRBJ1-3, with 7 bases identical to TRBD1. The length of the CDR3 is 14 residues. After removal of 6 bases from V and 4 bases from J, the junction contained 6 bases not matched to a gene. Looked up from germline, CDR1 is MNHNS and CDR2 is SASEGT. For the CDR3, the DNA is TGTGCCAGCAGACTCAGGGGGTCGGGAAACACCATATATTTT. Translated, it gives CASRLRGSGNTIYF.

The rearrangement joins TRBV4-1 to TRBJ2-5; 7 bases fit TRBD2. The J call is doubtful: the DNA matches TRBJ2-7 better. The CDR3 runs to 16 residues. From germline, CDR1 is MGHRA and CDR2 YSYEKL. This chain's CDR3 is CASSQDLAGVSYEQYF. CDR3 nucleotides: TGCGCCAGCAGCCAAGATCTTGCGGGGGTGAGCTACGAGCAGTACTTC.

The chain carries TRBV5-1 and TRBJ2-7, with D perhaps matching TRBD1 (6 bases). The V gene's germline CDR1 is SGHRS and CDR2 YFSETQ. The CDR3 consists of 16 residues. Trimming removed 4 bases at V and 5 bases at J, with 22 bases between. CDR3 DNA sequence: TGCGCCAGCAGCACCCCCCTGGGGACACCTGGGGACGAGCAGTACTTC. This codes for CASSTPLGTPGDEQYF. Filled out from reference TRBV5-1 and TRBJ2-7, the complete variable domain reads KAGVTQTPRYLIKTRGQQVTLSCSPISGHRSVSWYQQTPGQGLQFLFEYFSETQRNKGNFPGRFSGRQFSNSRSEMNVSTLELGDSALYLCASSTPLGTPGDEQYFGPGTRLTVT.

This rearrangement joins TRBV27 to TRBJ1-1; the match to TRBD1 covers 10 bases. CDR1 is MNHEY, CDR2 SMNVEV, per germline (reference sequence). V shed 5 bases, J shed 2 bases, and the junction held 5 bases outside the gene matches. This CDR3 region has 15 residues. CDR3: CASSPRTGGNTEAFF. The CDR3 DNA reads TGTGCCAGCAGTCCCAGGACAGGGGGTAACACTGAAGCTTTCTTT.

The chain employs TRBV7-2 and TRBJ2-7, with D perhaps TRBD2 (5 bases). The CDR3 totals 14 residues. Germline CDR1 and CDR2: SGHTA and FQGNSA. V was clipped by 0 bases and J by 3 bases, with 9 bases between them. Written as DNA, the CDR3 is TGTGCCAGCAGCTTAGCTACTAGTGGCTACGAGCAGTACTTC. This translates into CASSLATSGYEQYF.

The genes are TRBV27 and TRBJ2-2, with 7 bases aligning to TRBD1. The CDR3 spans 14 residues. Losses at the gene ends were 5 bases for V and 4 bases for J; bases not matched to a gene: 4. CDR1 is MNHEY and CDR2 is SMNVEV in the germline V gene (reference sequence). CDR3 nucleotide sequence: TGTGCCAGCAGTGCGACAGGGATCACCGGGGAGCTGTTTTTT. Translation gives CASSATGITGELFF.

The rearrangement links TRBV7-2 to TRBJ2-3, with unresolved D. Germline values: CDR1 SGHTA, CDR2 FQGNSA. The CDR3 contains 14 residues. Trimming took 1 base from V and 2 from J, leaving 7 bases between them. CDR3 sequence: CASSLGDITDTQYF. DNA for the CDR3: TGTGCCAGCAGCTTAGGCGATATCACAGATACGCAGTATTTT. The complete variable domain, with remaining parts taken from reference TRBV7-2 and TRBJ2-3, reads GAGVSQSPSNKVTEKGKDVELRCDPISGHTALYWYRQSLGQGLEFLIYFQGNSAPDKSGLPSDRFSAERTGGSVSTLTIQRTQQEDSAVYLCASSLGDITDTQYFGPGTRLTVL.

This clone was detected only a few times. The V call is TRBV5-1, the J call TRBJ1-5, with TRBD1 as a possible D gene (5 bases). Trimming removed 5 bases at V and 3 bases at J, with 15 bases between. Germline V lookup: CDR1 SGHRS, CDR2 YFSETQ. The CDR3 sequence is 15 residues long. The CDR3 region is CASSWGVGPNQPQHF. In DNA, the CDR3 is TGCGCCAGCAGTTGGGGGGTGGGCCCCAATCAGCCCCAGCATTTT. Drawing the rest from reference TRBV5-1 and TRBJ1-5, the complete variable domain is KAGVTQTPRYLIKTRGQQVTLSCSPISGHRSVSWYQQTPGQGLQFLFEYFSETQRNKGNFPGRFSGRQFSNSRSEMNVSTLELGDSALYLCASSWGVGPNQPQHFGDGTRLSIL.

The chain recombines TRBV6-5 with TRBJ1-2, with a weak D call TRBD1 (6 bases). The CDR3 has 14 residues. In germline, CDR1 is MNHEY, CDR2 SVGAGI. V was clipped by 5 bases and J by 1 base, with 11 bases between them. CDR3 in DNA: TGTGCCAGCAGTGTCCTAGGGGGTAACTATGGCTACACCTTC. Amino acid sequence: CASSVLGGNYGYTF.

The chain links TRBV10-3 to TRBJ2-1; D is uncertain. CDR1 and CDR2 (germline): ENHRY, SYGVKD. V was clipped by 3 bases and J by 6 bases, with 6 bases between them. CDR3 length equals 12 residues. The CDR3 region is CAISDRSNEQFF. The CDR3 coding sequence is TGTGCCATCAGTGATAGGAGCAATGAGCAGTTCTTC.

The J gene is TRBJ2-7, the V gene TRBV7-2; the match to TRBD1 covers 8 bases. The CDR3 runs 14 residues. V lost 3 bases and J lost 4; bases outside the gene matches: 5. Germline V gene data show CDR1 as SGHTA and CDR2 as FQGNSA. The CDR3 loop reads CASSFNRGLYEQYF. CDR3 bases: TGTGCCAGCAGCTTCAACAGGGGGTTGTACGAGCAGTACTTC.